This T cell receptor (beta chain) was identified during a study of shared clonotypes between healthy human individuals. About the research overall: Those who served as donors were a couple of women and a few men between the ages of 18 and 49. Each donor contributed plates that comprised three CD4 naive, three CD4 memory, two CD8 naive and one CD8 memory.

The ends lost 5 bases at V and 2 bases at J; junction bases unmatched: 8. The germline V gene has CDR1 SGHVS and CDR2 FQNEAQ. This CDR3 comprises 17 residues. About this clone: Its antigen is not known.

Naive CD8 cells comprised CD45RO-negative, CCR7-positively selected cells, excluding terminally differentiated effector memory CD45RA+ cells. General observations from the study: A handful of donors shared about 4.5% of their naive CD4 clonotypes.

Authors' processing steps: Junction-only sequences produced by ImmunoSEQ had no quality scores, so filtering differed. Data came from immunoSEQ multiplex PCR; TCRdb stores just in-frame clones and leaves some out. That table gives V, J and clone size, and the DNA gave D and trimming. The data contain roughly 2.1 million clones, more than 85% of them singletons. The rearrangement uses TRBV7-8 and TRBJ2-3, with 12 bases lining up with TRBD2. The TCR sequence derives from a young man in good health. Some clones in this sample may be carry-over from other donors' samples. Material: naive CD8+ T cells from PBMCs. The DNA of the CDR3 is TGTGCCAGCAGCATAAGCCTAGCGGGAGGGATCACAGATACGCAGTATTTT. Encoded protein: CASSISLAGGITDTQYF.